The 23 T cell receptor beta chains given below trace back to one sample, sequenced in a study of early T cells in non-severe SARS-CoV-2 infection. From the 5' RACE reads, TCRdb called clonotypes with MiXCR, one entry per CDR3 protein. The data contain about 68,000 distinct CDR3 sequences, roughly a tenth of them seen just once; the ten biggest clones take up 6.4%. The source material was whole blood. The receptors derive from an adult who was a healthcare worker with PCR-confirmed SARS-CoV-2 infection or an uninfected control (not recorded which).

This clonotype was observed a few times. V is TRBV29-1 and J is TRBJ2-1; maybe TRBD1 (5 bases). This CDR3 has 15 residues. Germline assignment: CDR1 SQVTM and CDR2 ANQGSEA. The germline V and J ends were trimmed by 7 bases and 4 bases, with 20 bases remaining between them. The CDR3 DNA is TGCAGCGCTTTGCTTGGGGCAGGGTCATACAATGAGCAGTTCTTC. Its protein is CSALLGAGSYNEQFF.

The chain uses TRBV10-3 and TRBJ2-7; TRBD2 matches 13 bases. Germline CDR1 reads ENHRY; CDR2 reads SYGVKD. The CDR3 covers 16 residues. With V trimmed by 11 bases and J by 6 bases, 16 bases remained unmatched. In nucleotides, the CDR3 is TGTGCCTCTGCCGGGACTAGCGGGAAGGGGGGGAGCGAGCAGTACTTC. Protein product: CASAGTSGKGGSEQYF.

This clonotype has only a few counts. V gene TRBV11-2 combines with J gene TRBJ2-7; unclear D gene. Trimming cost V 5 bases and J 3 bases, with 14 bases left between them. The CDR3 runs 14 residues. Looked up from germline, CDR1 is SGHAT and CDR2 is FQNNGV. The CDR3 is CASSPAPEGYEQYF. Written as DNA, the CDR3 is TGTGCCAGCAGCCCCGCGCCTGAAGGCTACGAGCAGTACTTC.

The rearrangement uses TRBV18 and TRBJ2-3; no clear D gene. The CDR3 consists of 11 residues. Deletions cut 2 bases from V and 4 bases from J, with 1 base between. Germline CDR1 KGHSH, CDR2 LQKENI. CDR3 sequence: CASSPSDTQYF. The CDR3 DNA reads as TGTGCCAGCTCACCATCAGATACGCAGTATTTT.

V is TRBV7-9 and J is TRBJ2-7; 7 bases match TRBD2. The length of the CDR3 is 13 residues. Looked up from germline, CDR1 is SEHNR and CDR2 is FQNEAQ (reference sequence). The trim removed 7 bases at V and 5 bases at J, leaving 8 bases unmatched. The CDR3 DNA is TGTGCCAGCACCAGGACTAGTATTCACGAGCAGTACTTC. Residues: CASTRTSIHEQYF.

The V and J genes are TRBV3-1 and TRBJ1-3; D possibly corresponds to TRBD1 (5 bases). Looked up from germline, CDR1 is LGHDT and CDR2 is YNNKEL (reference sequence). V lost 7 bases and J 2 bases, leaving 18 bases between the germline ends. The CDR3 runs 16 residues. CDR3 sequence reads: CASTTLTGTTGNTIYF. For the CDR3, the DNA is TGTGCCAGCACCACACTCACAGGAACTACTGGAAACACCATATATTTT.

This chain links TRBV7-2 with TRBJ1-2, with D perhaps matching TRBD1 (6 bases). Trimming stripped 3 bases from V and 0 bases from J, with 14 bases between. There are 16 residues in the CDR3. Germline V gene lookup returns CDR1 SGHTA and CDR2 FQGNSA. CDR3 DNA sequence: TGTGCCAGCAGCTTCTTAGACAGGCGAACTAACTATGGCTACACCTTC. This codes for CASSFLDRRTNYGYTF.

This clonotype turned up a few times. The rearrangement links TRBV12-3 or TRBV12-4 to TRBJ2-2; TRBD2 agrees at 13 bases. This CDR3 has 16 amino acids. V lost 5 bases and J lost 5; bases outside the gene matches: 5. The CDR3 loop reads CASSPKGLAGTGELFF. The CDR3 DNA sequence: TGTGCCAGCAGTCCGAAGGGACTAGCGGGAACCGGGGAGCTGTTTTTT.

This clonotype occurred a few times. V and J are TRBV20-1 and TRBJ2-7; the D gene is possibly TRBD1 (6 bases). This CDR3 is 13 amino acids long. CDR1 is DFQATT and CDR2 is SNEGSKA in the germline V gene (reference sequence). V lost 0 bases to trimming and J lost 5 bases, with 11 bases between them. The CDR3 bases are TGCAGTGCTAGAGACAGGGGTAGGCACGAGCAGTACTTC. Translating gives CSARDRGRHEQYF.

The chain combines TRBV5-1 with TRBJ2-7; either TRBD1 or TRBD2 may fit D (6 bases each). The CDR3 has 15 amino acids. With 0 bases removed from V and 7 bases from J, the gap between germline ends came to 17 bases. Germline V CDR1 and CDR2: SGHRS, YFSETQ. The CDR3 is CASSLGPGDKSEQYF. CDR3 DNA: TGCGCCAGCAGCTTGGGGCCGGGGGACAAATCGGAGCAGTACTTC.

As to this clonotype: The conserved phenylalanine or tryptophan normally closing the CDR3 is absent here, so this likely arose from a read error. The chain couples TRBV2 to TRBJ2-7, with D unclear. The germline gives CDR1 SNHLY, CDR2 FYNNEI. V was clipped by 7 bases and J by 4 bases, with 5 bases between them. CDR3 size: 10 residues. The CDR3 coding sequence is TGTGCCAGCACCACGTACGAGCAGTACATC. Amino acids: CASTTYEQYI.

This chain connects TRBV10-2 to TRBJ2-7, with D possibly being TRBD1 (5 bases). The germline gives CDR1 WSHSY, CDR2 SAAADI. This CDR3 contains 14 residues. Trimming took off 5 bases at V and 4 bases at J, with 15 bases between the two ends. CDR3 residues: CASSQGGFIYEQYF. CDR3 sequence (DNA): TGCGCCAGCAGTCAGGGCGGCTTCATTTACGAGCAGTACTTC.

The chain recombines TRBV20-1 with TRBJ2-7; 9 bases fit TRBD1. Germline lookup yields CDR1 DFQATT and CDR2 SNEGSKA (reference sequence). This CDR3 is 12 amino acids long. V dropped 6 bases and J dropped 5; count of bases not matched to a gene: 5. The CDR3 bases are TGCAGTGCGACGGACAGGGGCCACGAGCAGTACTTC. Protein product: CSATDRGHEQYF.

This clonotype was seen ten or more times. Here the CDR3 reads CASSPRWAGDYEQYF. The CDR3 nucleotides are TGTGCCAGCAGCCCTCGGTGGGCGGGGGACTACGAGCAGTACTTC. The gene calls are TRBV9 and TRBJ2-7; 7 bases fit TRBD2. Germline V gene sequence: CDR1 SGDLS, CDR2 YYNGEE. Trimming removed 4 bases from V and 3 bases from J; junction bases left unmatched: 10. This CDR3 spans 15 amino acids.

V and J are TRBV29-1 and TRBJ1-2; 9 positions agree with TRBD1. CDR1 SQVTM and CDR2 ANQGSEA come from the germline V gene. V was pared by 4 bases and J by 3 bases, with 6 bases of the junction left unmatched. CDR3 length: 14 residues. In nucleotides, the CDR3 is TGCAGCGTTGGCGCTACAGGGGGCCACTATGGCTACACCTTC. Protein product: CSVGATGGHYGYTF.

This clonotype was seen many times. The J gene is TRBJ2-3, the V gene TRBV20-1, with D unclear. The CDR3 runs to 11 residues. Per germline, CDR1 DFQATT and CDR2 SNEGSKA (reference sequence). V shed 5 bases and J shed 3 bases, with 6 bases lying between them. The CDR3 nucleotides read TGCAGTGCTTTCAAGACAGATACGCAGTATTTT. Its protein is CSAFKTDTQYF.

J is TRBJ2-1 and V is TRBV5-6; 8 nucleotides agree with TRBD1. CDR1 and CDR2 (germline): SGHDT, YYEEEE. The CDR3 spans 15 residues. J gave up 2 bases and V 4 bases, and 5 bases lay outside the gene matches. The CDR3 region has the DNA TGTGCCAGCAGCGGACAGGGTTCCCCCTACAATGAGCAGTTCTTC. This codes for CASSGQGSPYNEQFF.

This clonotype was seen only a few times. This chain joins TRBV29-1 and TRBJ2-3, with TRBD2 matching over 7 bases. J gave up 4 bases and V 4 bases, and 5 bases lay outside the gene matches. Germline values: CDR1 SQVTM, CDR2 ANQGSEA. This CDR3 has 13 amino acids. The CDR3 here is CSVGEGRADTQYF. The CDR3 nucleotides read TGCAGCGTTGGGGAGGGCCGAGCAGATACGCAGTATTTT.

In its sample, this clonotype was seen a few times. Here the CDR3 DNA reads TGTGCCAGCAGTTTATCGTCCCCACGGGCGATCTCCTACGAGCAGTACTTC. Protein product: CASSLSSPRAISYEQYF. The chain uses TRBV27 and TRBJ2-7, with D unclear. Trimming removed 0 bases at V and 0 bases at J, with 15 bases between. Looked up from germline, CDR1 is MNHEY and CDR2 is SMNVEV (reference sequence). The length of the CDR3 is 17 residues.

V and J are TRBV6-1 and TRBJ1-2, with 8 positions matching TRBD1. The germline V gene encodes CDR1 MNHNS and CDR2 SASEGT. With V trimmed by 2 bases and J by 8 bases, 7 bases remained unmatched. The CDR3 is made up of 14 amino acids. This chain's CDR3 is CASSEFGQGLGYTF. DNA for the CDR3: TGTGCCAGCAGTGAATTCGGACAGGGTCTCGGCTACACCTTC.

This clonotype was counted at least ten times. The chain uses TRBV5-4 and TRBJ1-6, with D possibly being TRBD1 (5 bases). Trimming pared 0 bases from V and 0 bases from J, leaving 7 bases between. The CDR3 has 16 residues. Looked up from germline, CDR1 is SGHNT and CDR2 is YYREEE (reference sequence). CDR3 loop: CASSLVDSSYNSPLHF. The CDR3 coding sequence is TGTGCCAGCAGCTTGGTCGACAGCTCCTATAATTCACCCCTCCACTTT.

This clonotype was counted a few times. The chain employs TRBV2 and TRBJ2-3; D gene uncertain. V was pared by 6 bases and J by 4 bases, with 14 bases between. CDR3 length equals 14 residues. The germline V gene has CDR1 SNHLY and CDR2 FYNNEI. CDR3 residues: CASRSSTGADTQYF. CDR3 bases: TGTGCCAGCAGGAGCTCAACTGGCGCAGATACGCAGTATTTT.

This clonotype has only a few counts. The chain links TRBV7-6 to TRBJ2-2; 9 bases are a match to TRBD1. The ends lost 5 bases at V and 4 bases at J; junction bases unmatched: 14. The CDR3 consists of 18 residues. Germline V gives CDR1 SGHVS, CDR2 FNYEAQ. The CDR3 here is CASSGLQGALLPTGELFF. As DNA, the CDR3 is TGTGCCAGCAGCGGATTACAGGGGGCCCTTCTCCCCACCGGGGAGCTGTTTTTT.